The T cell receptor (beta chain) described here comes from a study of regulatory T cells in long-lasting Graves disease. Many counts were recorded for this clonotype. CDR3 regions were amplified by Arm-PCR using iRepertoire HTBI primers to build TCR beta libraries. TCRdb called the multiplex PCR reads again in MiXCR, with one record for every CDR3 protein. The profile shows fewer than 500,000 distinct CDR3 sequences, around 15% of them singletons. Specified time point: newly diagnosed GD, antithyroid drugs for less than 3 months. RNA from PBMCs was the source of the TCR library. These same data were also listed under a study on T cells in Graves' hyperthyroidism and ophthalmopathy. That source reports: Blood held most thyroid clonotypes expanded above 0.001 frequency.

The specimen comprised peripheral blood mononuclear cells (PBMCs), sampled at new diagnosis, from a patient treated with antithyroid drugs. This TCR was recovered from a man aged 35 to 55 with Graves disease.

The CDR3 spells CASTLWGQGGTGELFF. CDR3 coding DNA: TGTGCCAGCACCCTCTGGGGACAGGGAGGGACCGGGGAGCTGTTTTTT. The chain combines TRBV2 with TRBJ2-2; 9 nucleotides align to TRBD1. Trimming at V came to 7 bases and at J to 5 bases, leaving 11 bases not matched to a gene. The CDR3 runs to 16 residues. Per germline, CDR1 SNHLY and CDR2 FYNNEI.